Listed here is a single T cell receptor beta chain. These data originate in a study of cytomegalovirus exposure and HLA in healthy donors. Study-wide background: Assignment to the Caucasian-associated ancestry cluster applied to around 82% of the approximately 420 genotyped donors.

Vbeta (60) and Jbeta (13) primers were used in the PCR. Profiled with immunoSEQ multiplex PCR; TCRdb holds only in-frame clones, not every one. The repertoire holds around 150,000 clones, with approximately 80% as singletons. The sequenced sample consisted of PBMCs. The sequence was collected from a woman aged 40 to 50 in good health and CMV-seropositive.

CDR3 residues: CASSIRQGSGEKLFF. CDR3 coding DNA: TGTGCCAGTAGTATTCGGCAGGGCTCAGGTGAAAAACTGTTTTTT. The chain has TRBV19 and TRBJ1-4; possible D gene TRBD1, 5 bases. Germline V gives CDR1 LNHDA, CDR2 SQIVND (reference sequence). This CDR3 spans 15 amino acids. Trimming removed 3 bases from V and 7 bases from J, with 15 bases in between.